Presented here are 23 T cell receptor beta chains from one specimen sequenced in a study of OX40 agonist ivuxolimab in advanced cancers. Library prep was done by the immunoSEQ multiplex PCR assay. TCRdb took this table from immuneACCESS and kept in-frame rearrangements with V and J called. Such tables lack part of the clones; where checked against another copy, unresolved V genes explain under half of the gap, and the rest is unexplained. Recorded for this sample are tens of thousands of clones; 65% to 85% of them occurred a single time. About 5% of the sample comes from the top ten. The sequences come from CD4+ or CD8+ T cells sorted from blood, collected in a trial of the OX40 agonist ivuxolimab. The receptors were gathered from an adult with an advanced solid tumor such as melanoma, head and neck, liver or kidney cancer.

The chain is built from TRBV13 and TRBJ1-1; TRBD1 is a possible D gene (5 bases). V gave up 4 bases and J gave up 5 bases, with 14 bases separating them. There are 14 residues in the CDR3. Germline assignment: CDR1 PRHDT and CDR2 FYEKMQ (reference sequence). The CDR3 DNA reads TGTGCCAGCAGCTCCCGGGGCGGACGGACTGAAGCTTTCTTT. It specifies CASSSRGGRTEAFF. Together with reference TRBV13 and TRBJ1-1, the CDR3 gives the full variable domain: AAGVIQSPRHLIKEKRETATLKCYPIPRHDTVYWYQQGPGQDPQFLISFYEKMQSDKGSIPDRFSAQQFSDYHSELNMSSLELGDSALYFCASSSRGGRTEAFFGQGTRLTVV.

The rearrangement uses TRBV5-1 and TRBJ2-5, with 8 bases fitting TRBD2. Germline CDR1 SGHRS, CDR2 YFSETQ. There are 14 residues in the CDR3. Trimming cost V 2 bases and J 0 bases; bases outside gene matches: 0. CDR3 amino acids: CASSLLADQETQYF. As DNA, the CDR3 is TGCGCCAGCAGCTTACTAGCGGACCAAGAGACCCAGTACTTC.

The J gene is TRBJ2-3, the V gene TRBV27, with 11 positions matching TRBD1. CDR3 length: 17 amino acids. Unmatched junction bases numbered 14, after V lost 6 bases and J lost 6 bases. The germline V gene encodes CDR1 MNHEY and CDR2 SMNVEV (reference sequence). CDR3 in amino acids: CASRGRDRGIIVDTQYF. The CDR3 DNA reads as TGTGCCAGCAGGGGCCGGGACAGGGGGATTATAGTCGATACGCAGTATTTT.

For the CDR3, the DNA is TGTGCCAGCAGCTTAATGGGTCAGGCCACAGATACGCAGTATTTT. Protein: CASSLMGQATDTQYF. The genes are TRBV7-3 and TRBJ2-3; D is ambiguous. The V end was cut by 1 base, the J end by 2 bases, with 10 bases between. The germline V gene encodes CDR1 SGHTA and CDR2 FQGTGA. This CDR3 is built from 15 residues.

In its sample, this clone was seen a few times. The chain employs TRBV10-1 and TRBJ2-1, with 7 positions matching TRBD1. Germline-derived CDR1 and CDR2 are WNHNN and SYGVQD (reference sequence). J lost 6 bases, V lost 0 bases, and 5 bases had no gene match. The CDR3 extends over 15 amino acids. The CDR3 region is CASSESGQVLNEQFF. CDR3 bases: TGCGCCAGCAGTGAGTCCGGACAGGTCCTCAATGAGCAGTTCTTC.

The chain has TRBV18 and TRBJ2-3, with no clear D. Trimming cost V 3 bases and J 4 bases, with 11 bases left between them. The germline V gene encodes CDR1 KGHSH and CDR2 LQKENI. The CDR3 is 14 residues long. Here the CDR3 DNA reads TGTGCCAGCTCACCGTTAAGGGCATCAGATACGCAGTATTTT. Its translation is CASSPLRASDTQYF.

The CDR3 is CAWGLNTIYF. The CDR3 DNA reads TGTGCCTGGGGACTAAACACCATATATTTT. The chain employs TRBV30 and TRBJ1-3; D not resolved. The germline CDR1 and CDR2 sequences are GTSNPN and SVGIG (reference sequence). The V gene lost 5 bases and the J gene lost 6 bases, with 5 bases spanning the gap. This CDR3 is built from 10 residues.

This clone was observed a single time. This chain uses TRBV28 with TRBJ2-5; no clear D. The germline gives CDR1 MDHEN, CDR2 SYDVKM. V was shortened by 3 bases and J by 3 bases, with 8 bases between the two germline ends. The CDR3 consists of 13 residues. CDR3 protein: CASSLGQKETQYF. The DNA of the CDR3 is TGTGCCAGCAGTTTGGGCCAGAAAGAGACCCAGTACTTC.

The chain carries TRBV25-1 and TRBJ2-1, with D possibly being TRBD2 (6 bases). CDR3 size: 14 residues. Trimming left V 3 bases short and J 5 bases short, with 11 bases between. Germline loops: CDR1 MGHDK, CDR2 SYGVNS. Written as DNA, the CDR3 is TGTGCCAGCAGTGATACCAGGAGGGACAATGAGCAGTTCTTC. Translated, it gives CASSDTRRDNEQFF.

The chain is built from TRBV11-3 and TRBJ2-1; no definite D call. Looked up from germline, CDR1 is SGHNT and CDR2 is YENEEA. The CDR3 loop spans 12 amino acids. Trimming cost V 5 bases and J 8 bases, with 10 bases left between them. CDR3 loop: CASSPWIDEQFF. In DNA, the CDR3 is TGTGCCAGCAGCCCCTGGATAGATGAGCAGTTCTTC.

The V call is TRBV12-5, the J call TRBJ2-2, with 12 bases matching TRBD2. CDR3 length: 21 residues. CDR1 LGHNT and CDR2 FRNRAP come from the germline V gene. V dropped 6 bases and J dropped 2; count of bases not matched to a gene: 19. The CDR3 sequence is CASGSSGLAGTRGNNTGELFF. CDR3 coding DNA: TGTGCTAGTGGCTCCTCCGGACTAGCGGGAACTAGAGGGAATAACACCGGGGAGCTGTTTTTT.

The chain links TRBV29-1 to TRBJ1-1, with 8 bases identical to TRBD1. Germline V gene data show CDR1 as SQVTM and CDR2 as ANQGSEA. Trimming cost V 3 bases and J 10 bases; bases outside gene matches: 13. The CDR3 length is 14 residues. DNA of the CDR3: TGCAGCGTTGATAGCTCAGGGGGCGAACGTGGAGCTTTCTTT. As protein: CSVDSSGGERGAFF.

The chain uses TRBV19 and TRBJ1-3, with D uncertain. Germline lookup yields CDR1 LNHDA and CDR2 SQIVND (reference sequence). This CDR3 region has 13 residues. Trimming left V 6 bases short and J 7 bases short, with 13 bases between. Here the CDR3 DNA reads TGTGCCAGTAGACGCGACATGCGGAACACCATATATTTT. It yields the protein CASRRDMRNTIYF.

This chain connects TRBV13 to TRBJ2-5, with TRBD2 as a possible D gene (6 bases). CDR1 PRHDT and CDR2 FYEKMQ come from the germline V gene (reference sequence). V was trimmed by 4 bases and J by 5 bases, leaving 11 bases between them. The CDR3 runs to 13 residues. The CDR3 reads CASSSRERETQYF. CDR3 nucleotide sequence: TGTGCCAGCAGCTCTCGGGAGAGGGAGACCCAGTACTTC.

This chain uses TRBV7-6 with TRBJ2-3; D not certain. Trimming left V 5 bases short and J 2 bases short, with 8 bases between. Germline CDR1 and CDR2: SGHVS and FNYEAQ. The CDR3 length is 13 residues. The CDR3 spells CASSPATTDTQYF. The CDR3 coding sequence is TGTGCCAGCAGCCCAGCTACCACAGATACGCAGTATTTT.

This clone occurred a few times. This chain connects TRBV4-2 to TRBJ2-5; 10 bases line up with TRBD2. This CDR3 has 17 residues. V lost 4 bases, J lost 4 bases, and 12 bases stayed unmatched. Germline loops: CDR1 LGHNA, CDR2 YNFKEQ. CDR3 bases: TGTGCCAGCAGCCGCCGCGCCGGGACTAGCGTGTCAGAGACCCAGTACTTC. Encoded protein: CASSRRAGTSVSETQYF.

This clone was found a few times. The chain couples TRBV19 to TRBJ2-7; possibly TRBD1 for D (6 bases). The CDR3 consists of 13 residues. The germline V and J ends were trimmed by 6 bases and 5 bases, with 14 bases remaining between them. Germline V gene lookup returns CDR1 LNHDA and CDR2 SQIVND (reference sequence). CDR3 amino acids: CASSHTGWNEQYF. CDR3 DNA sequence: TGTGCCAGTAGCCATACAGGGTGGAACGAGCAGTACTTC.

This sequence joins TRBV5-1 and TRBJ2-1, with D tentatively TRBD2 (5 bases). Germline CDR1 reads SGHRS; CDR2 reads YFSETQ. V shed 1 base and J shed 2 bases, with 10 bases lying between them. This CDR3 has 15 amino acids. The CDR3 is CASSLSGYTYNEQFF. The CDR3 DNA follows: TGCGCCAGCAGCTTGTCGGGATATACCTACAATGAGCAGTTCTTC.

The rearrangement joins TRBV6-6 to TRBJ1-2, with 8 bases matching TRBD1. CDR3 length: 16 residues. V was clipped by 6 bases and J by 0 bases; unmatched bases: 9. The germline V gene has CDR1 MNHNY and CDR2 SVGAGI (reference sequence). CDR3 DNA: TGTGCCAGCAGCCGCCTCGGACAGGGAGCTAACTATGGCTACACCTTC. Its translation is CASSRLGQGANYGYTF.

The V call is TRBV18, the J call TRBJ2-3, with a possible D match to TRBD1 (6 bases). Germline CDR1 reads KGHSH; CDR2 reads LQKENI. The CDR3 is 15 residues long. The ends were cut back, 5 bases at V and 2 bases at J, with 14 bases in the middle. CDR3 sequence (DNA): TGTGCCAGCTCATCCCGAGGACAGAACACAGATACGCAGTATTTT. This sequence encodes CASSSRGQNTDTQYF.

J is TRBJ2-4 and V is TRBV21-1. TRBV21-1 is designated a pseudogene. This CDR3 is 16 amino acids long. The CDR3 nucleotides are TGTGCCAGCAGCAAATGTGGGCGACTAGCCAAAAACATTCAGTACTTC. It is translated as CASSKCGRLAKNIQYF.

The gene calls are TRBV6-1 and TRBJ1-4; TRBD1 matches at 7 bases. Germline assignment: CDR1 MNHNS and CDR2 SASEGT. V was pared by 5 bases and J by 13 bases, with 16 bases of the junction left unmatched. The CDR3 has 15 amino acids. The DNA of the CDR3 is TGTGCCAGCAGTAGAAGCCGGGGACAGACCGTAGGACTGTTTTTT. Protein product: CASSRSRGQTVGLFF.

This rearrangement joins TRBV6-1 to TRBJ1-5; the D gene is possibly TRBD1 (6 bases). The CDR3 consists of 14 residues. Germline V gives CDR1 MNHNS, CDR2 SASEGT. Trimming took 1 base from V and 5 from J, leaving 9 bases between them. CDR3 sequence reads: CASSEVQGYQPQHF. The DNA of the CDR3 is TGTGCCAGCAGTGAAGTACAGGGCTATCAGCCCCAGCATTTT.